Listed here are 23 T cell receptor beta chains from one sample, sequenced in a study of blood T cell repertoires in COVID-19. Only in-frame clones appear in the TCRdb table, and some are missing; sequencing was by immunoSEQ multiplex PCR. The repertoire holds 250,000 or so clones, with around 84% as singletons. Sequencing input: PBMCs or T cells enriched from blood (not recorded which). The receptors shown here come from a man aged 35 to 55 who had recovered from COVID-19.

The chain employs TRBV20-1 and TRBJ2-4, with 12 bases lining up with TRBD2. This CDR3 spans 20 amino acids. Germline-derived CDR1 and CDR2 are DFQATT and SNEGSKA (reference sequence). V lost 3 bases, J lost 0 bases, and 15 bases stayed unmatched. The CDR3 spells CSASGSVLAGGPLAKNIQYF. CDR3 nucleotides: TGCAGTGCTAGTGGTAGTGTGCTAGCGGGGGGGCCCCTAGCCAAAAACATTCAGTACTTC.

The V gene is TRBV19, the J gene TRBJ2-6, with D perhaps matching TRBD2 (5 bases). V lost 3 bases and J 4 bases, leaving 16 bases between the germline ends. The CDR3 sequence is 17 residues long. Germline V lookup: CDR1 LNHDA, CDR2 SQIVND (reference sequence). In DNA, the CDR3 is TGTGCCAGTAGTATGAAGGGAGAGATTGCCGGGGCCAACGTCCTGACTTTC. Translation: CASSMKGEIAGANVLTF.

This chain uses TRBV28 with TRBJ1-2, with 9 bases lining up with TRBD1. The CDR3 extends over 15 amino acids. Germline V gives CDR1 MDHEN, CDR2 SYDVKM. V shed 5 bases, J shed 3 bases, and the junction held 7 bases outside the gene matches. This CDR3 reads CASSLGTGLDYGYTF. The DNA for the CDR3 is TGTGCCAGCAGTCTAGGGACAGGGTTAGACTATGGCTACACCTTC.

The chain carries TRBV11-2 and TRBJ1-3; D gene unclear. The V gene's germline CDR1 is SGHAT and CDR2 FQNNGV. The CDR3 contains 13 residues. V lost 0 bases and J 4 bases, leaving 4 bases between the germline ends. CDR3: CASSLETGNTIYF. The CDR3 DNA follows: TGTGCCAGCAGCTTAGAAACAGGAAACACCATATATTTT.

This clone has only a few counts. The sample has other DNA sequences that encode this CDR3 too. V is TRBV12-3 or TRBV12-4 and J is TRBJ1-2; 7 bases line up with TRBD1. J gave up 8 bases and V 5 bases, and 2 bases lay outside the gene matches. This CDR3 contains 11 residues. The CDR3 is CASSLQGGYTF. As DNA, the CDR3 is TGTGCCAGCAGTCTACAGGGGGGCTACACCTTC.

This clone is a singleton in its sample. The CDR3: CASSFGGSGNTIYF. Here the CDR3 DNA reads TGTGCCAGCAGTTTCGGGGGTTCCGGAAACACCATATATTTT. The chain has TRBV6-2 or TRBV6-3 and TRBJ1-3, with D possibly being TRBD1 (5 bases). V shed 4 bases and J shed 4 bases, with 11 bases lying between them. This CDR3 spans 14 amino acids. The V gene's germline CDR1 is MNHEY and CDR2 SVGEGT.

V usage is TRBV5-6 and J usage is TRBJ1-2, with TRBD1 matching 8 bases. Germline loops: CDR1 SGHDT, CDR2 YYEEEE. V lost 3 bases, J lost 4 bases, and 5 bases stayed unmatched. The CDR3 is 14 residues long. CDR3 coding DNA: TGTGCCAGCAGCTATGGACAGGGTGTCTATGGCTACACCTTC. Amino acid sequence: CASSYGQGVYGYTF.

The chain employs TRBV18 and TRBJ2-7, with 12 bases lining up with TRBD2. From germline, CDR1 is KGHSH and CDR2 LQKENI. This CDR3 has 20 residues. Trimming removed 1 base from V and 3 bases from J; junction bases left unmatched: 16. CDR3 in amino acids: CASSPRGQGTSGSRSYEQYF. Written as DNA, the CDR3 is TGTGCCAGCTCACCACGGGGGCAGGGGACTAGCGGGTCGCGGAGCTACGAGCAGTACTTC.

This clone was seen only a few times. The chain recombines TRBV4-3 with TRBJ1-5; unclear D gene. From germline, CDR1 is LGHNA and CDR2 YSLEER. V shed 4 bases and J shed 5 bases, with 12 bases lying between them. The CDR3 runs to 14 residues. The CDR3 DNA reads as TGCGCCAGCAGCCCTCGGGAGGGATATCAGCCCCAGCATTTT. Translated, it gives CASSPREGYQPQHF.

Remarks on this clone: This sample includes further DNA sequences coding for the same CDR3. The rearrangement joins TRBV18 to TRBJ1-1; no firm D call. Germline V lookup: CDR1 KGHSH, CDR2 LQKENI. The CDR3 is 13 amino acids. Trimming pared 0 bases from V and 7 bases from J, leaving 9 bases between. CDR3 residues: CASSPPQEGEAFF. Here the CDR3 DNA reads TGTGCCAGCTCACCACCTCAAGAGGGTGAAGCTTTCTTT.

The chain joins TRBV18 to TRBJ1-5; the match to TRBD1 covers 9 bases. J was trimmed by 6 bases and V by 5 bases; bases with no gene match: 20. Looked up from germline, CDR1 is KGHSH and CDR2 is LQKENI. The CDR3 is 19 residues long. The CDR3: CASSSVPLRTGAHVQPQHF. In DNA, the CDR3 is TGTGCCAGCTCATCTGTTCCCCTCCGGACAGGGGCGCACGTTCAGCCCCAGCATTTT.

The V gene is TRBV6-2 or TRBV6-3, the J gene TRBJ2-1, with TRBD2 identical over 7 bases. The length of the CDR3 is 16 residues. Germline assignment: CDR1 MNHEY and CDR2 SVGEGT. J gave up 1 base and V 2 bases, and 5 bases lay outside the gene matches. This CDR3 reads CASSYASRGSYNEQFF. The DNA of the CDR3 is TGTGCCAGCAGTTACGCTTCGCGGGGGTCCTACAATGAGCAGTTCTTC.

This chain links TRBV6-5 with TRBJ1-4; D may be TRBD1 (5 bases). Trimming took 2 bases from V and 7 from J, leaving 11 bases between them. Germline V CDR1 and CDR2: MNHEY, SVGAGI. The CDR3 extends over 14 amino acids. The CDR3 region is CASSYGLGGEKLFF. Here the CDR3 DNA reads TGTGCCAGCAGTTACGGACTGGGGGGTGAAAAACTGTTTTTT.

The chain uses TRBV3-1 (or the pseudogene TRBV3-2) and TRBJ2-5, with 12 bases matching TRBD2. Germline assignment: CDR1 LGHDT and CDR2 YNNKEL (reference sequence). This CDR3 is 18 amino acids long. The V and J ends lost 4 bases and 4 bases, in that order; junction bases with no gene match: 13. CDR3 DNA: TGTGCCAGCAGCCCCTTCGGGCTAGCGGGAGGGCCTGGAGAGACCCAGTACTTC. Protein sequence: CASSPFGLAGGPGETQYF.

This rearrangement joins TRBV13 to TRBJ2-5; 8 bases map to TRBD1. Unmatched junction bases numbered 9, after V lost 5 bases and J lost 4 bases. Germline V gives CDR1 PRHDT, CDR2 FYEKMQ (reference sequence). The length of the CDR3 is 15 residues. CDR3 in amino acids: CASSRNRGMGETQYF. The CDR3 DNA reads as TGTGCCAGCAGCAGGAACAGGGGGATGGGAGAGACCCAGTACTTC.

This clone was detected once. The rearrangement links TRBV2 to TRBJ1-6; D perhaps matches TRBD1 (5 bases). V lost 6 bases and J lost 10, with 13 bases in between. The CDR3 contains 13 residues. The germline V gene has CDR1 SNHLY and CDR2 FYNNEI. DNA for the CDR3: TGTGCCAGCAGCGGGGACTATGGGTCACCCCTCCACTTT. Protein product: CASSGDYGSPLHF.

This rearrangement joins TRBV5-8 to TRBJ1-3; D possibly corresponds to TRBD1 (6 bases). Germline values: CDR1 SGHTS, CDR2 YDEGEE. V lost 2 bases and J 4 bases, leaving 10 bases between the germline ends. The CDR3 is made up of 14 amino acids. This CDR3 reads CASSLTGYGNTIYF. CDR3 bases: TGTGCCAGCAGCTTAACAGGGTACGGAAACACCATATATTTT.

The J gene is TRBJ2-5, the V gene TRBV7-2, with 10 bases identical to TRBD2. From germline, CDR1 is SGHTA and CDR2 FQGNSA. Trimming cost V 1 base and J 5 bases; bases outside gene matches: 7. The CDR3 is 16 amino acids. The CDR3 DNA reads TGTGCCAGCAGCTTAGTGCAGCGGGGGGGCCGGGAGACCCAGTACTTC. Its translation: CASSLVQRGGRETQYF. The entire variable domain, with the rest obtained from reference TRBV7-2 and TRBJ2-5, is as follows: GAGVSQSPSNKVTEKGKDVELRCDPISGHTALYWYRQSLGQGLEFLIYFQGNSAPDKSGLPSDRFSAERTGGSVSTLTIQRTQQEDSAVYLCASSLVQRGGRETQYFGPGTRLLVL.

The chain is built from TRBV11-3 and TRBJ2-3; 7 bases match TRBD1. V lost 4 bases and J lost 4; bases outside the gene matches: 5. This CDR3 region has 14 residues. CDR1 and CDR2 (germline): SGHNT, YENEEA. CDR3 residues: CASSSDRDADTQYF. Here the CDR3 DNA reads TGTGCCAGCAGCTCCGACAGGGATGCAGATACGCAGTATTTT.

This clone was recorded once. This chain joins TRBV11-2 and TRBJ2-1, with 14 bases matching TRBD2. The CDR3 is made up of 14 amino acids. Germline lookup yields CDR1 SGHAT and CDR2 FQNNGV. J lost 9 bases, V lost 3 bases, and 1 base had no gene match. Here the CDR3 reads CASSLGLAGVEQFF. The CDR3 DNA reads TGTGCCAGCAGCTTGGGACTAGCGGGAGTTGAGCAGTTCTTC.

The chain combines TRBV19 with TRBJ1-2, with D uncertain. This CDR3 is built from 13 residues. Per the germline V gene, CDR1 is LNHDA and CDR2 is SQIVND (reference sequence). V lost 8 bases, J lost 4 bases, and 14 bases lay in between. The CDR3 reads CASQKNRGYGYTF. CDR3 nucleotides: TGTGCCAGTCAGAAAAATCGTGGCTATGGCTACACCTTC.

This chain connects TRBV30 to TRBJ2-5; 9 bases are a match to TRBD1. CDR1 is GTSNPN and CDR2 is SVGIG in the germline V gene (reference sequence). This CDR3 is built from 13 residues. The V segment lost 7 bases and the J segment 6 bases; nucleotides outside the gene matches: 9. CDR3 sequence: CAYLHRGRKTQYF. The DNA for the CDR3 is TGTGCCTACCTACACAGGGGGCGAAAGACCCAGTACTTC.

The CDR3 DNA is TGTGCCAGCAGCCAAAAACAGGGATACGAGCAGTACTTC. Its protein is CASSQKQGYEQYF. The chain combines TRBV13 with TRBJ2-7, with D maybe TRBD1 (6 bases). V lost 5 bases and J 4 bases, leaving 12 bases between the germline ends. CDR3 length equals 13 residues. Germline V gives CDR1 PRHDT, CDR2 FYEKMQ (reference sequence).